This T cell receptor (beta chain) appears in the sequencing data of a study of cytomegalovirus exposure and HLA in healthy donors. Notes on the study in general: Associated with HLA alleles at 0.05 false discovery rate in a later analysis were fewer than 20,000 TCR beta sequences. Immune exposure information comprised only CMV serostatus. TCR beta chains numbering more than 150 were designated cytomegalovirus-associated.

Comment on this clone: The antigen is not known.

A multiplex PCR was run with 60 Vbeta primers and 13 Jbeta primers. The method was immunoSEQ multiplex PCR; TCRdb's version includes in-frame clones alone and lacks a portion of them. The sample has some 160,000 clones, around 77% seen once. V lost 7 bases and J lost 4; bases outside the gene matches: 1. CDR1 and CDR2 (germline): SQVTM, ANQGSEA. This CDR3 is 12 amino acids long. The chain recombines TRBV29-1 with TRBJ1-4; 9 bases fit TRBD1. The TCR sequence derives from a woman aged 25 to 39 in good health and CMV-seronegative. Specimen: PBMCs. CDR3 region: CSAGQGNEKLFF. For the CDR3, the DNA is TGCAGCGCGGGACAGGGTAATGAAAAACTGTTTTTT.